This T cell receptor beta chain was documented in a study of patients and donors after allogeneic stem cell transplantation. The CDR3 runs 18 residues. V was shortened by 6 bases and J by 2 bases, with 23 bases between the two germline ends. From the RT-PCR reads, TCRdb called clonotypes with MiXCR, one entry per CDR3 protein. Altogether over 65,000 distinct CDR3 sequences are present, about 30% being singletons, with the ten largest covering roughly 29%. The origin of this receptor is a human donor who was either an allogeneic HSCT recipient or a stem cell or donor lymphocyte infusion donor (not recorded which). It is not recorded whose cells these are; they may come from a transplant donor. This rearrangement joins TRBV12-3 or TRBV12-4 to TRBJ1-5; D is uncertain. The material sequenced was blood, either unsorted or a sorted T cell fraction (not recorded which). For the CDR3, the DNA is TGTGCCAGCAGCACCCTCTGGGGAAAGCCTCGGGGCAATCAGCCCCAGCATTTT. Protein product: CASSTLWGKPRGNQPQHF.